One and the same sample provided the 27 T cell receptor beta chains below, sequenced in a study of cytomegalovirus exposure and HLA in healthy donors. The PCR had 60 Vbeta and 13 Jbeta primers. Data came from immunoSEQ multiplex PCR; TCRdb stores just in-frame clones and leaves some out. The sample carries around 170,000 clones, around 78% recorded once. What was sequenced was PBMCs. The source of these receptors is a woman aged 45-59 years in good health and CMV-seropositive.

The gene calls are TRBV5-4 and TRBJ2-7; D might be TRBD1 (7 bases). Germline V lookup: CDR1 SGHNT, CDR2 YYREEE (reference sequence). The CDR3 is 14 residues long. Trimming removed 2 bases at V and 3 bases at J, with 12 bases between. This CDR3 is CASSLGGTDYEQYF. CDR3 in DNA: TGTGCCAGCAGCTTAGGAGGGACAGACTACGAGCAGTACTTC.

The V and J genes are TRBV7-9 and TRBJ2-3; 7 bases map to TRBD1. Losses at the gene ends were 3 bases for V and 2 bases for J; bases not matched to a gene: 5. This CDR3 has 15 amino acids. Germline V gene sequence: CDR1 SEHNR, CDR2 FQNEAQ (reference sequence). CDR3 amino acids: CASSFGTDPTDTQYF. Written as DNA, the CDR3 is TGTGCCAGCAGCTTCGGGACAGACCCCACAGATACGCAGTATTTT.

This clone was observed a few times. The V gene is TRBV7-9, the J gene TRBJ2-1; maybe TRBD1 (7 bases). Trimming shortened V by 1 base and J by 9 bases, and 16 bases separated the two germline ends. From germline, CDR1 is SEHNR and CDR2 FQNEAQ (reference sequence). The CDR3 runs to 15 residues. The CDR3 nucleotides read TGTGCCAGCAGCTTAGACGTCCCAGGGGGAGGTGAGCAGTTCTTC. Translating it yields CASSLDVPGGGEQFF.

The chain joins TRBV19 to TRBJ1-2; TRBD1 agrees at 8 bases. Germline V gene sequence: CDR1 LNHDA, CDR2 SQIVND (reference sequence). CDR3 size: 14 residues. The V gene end was trimmed by 7 bases and the J gene end by 8 bases; junction bases not matched to a gene: 12. CDR3 coding DNA: TGTGCCAGTACGGAGCTCGGGACAGGCCGGGGCTACACCTTC. This translates into CASTELGTGRGYTF.

The chain couples TRBV9 to TRBJ1-2; D might be TRBD1 (5 bases). This CDR3 has 16 amino acids. Germline CDR1 SGDLS, CDR2 YYNGEE. V gave up 0 bases and J gave up 8 bases, with 20 bases separating them. CDR3 amino acids: CASSVAPGWDAEGYTF. CDR3 DNA: TGTGCCAGCAGCGTAGCCCCAGGGTGGGATGCGGAAGGCTACACCTTC. The full variable domain, completed using reference TRBV9 and TRBJ1-2, is DSGVTQTPKHLITATGQRVTLRCSPRSGDLSVYWYQQSLDQGLQFLIQYYNGEERAKGNILERFSAQQFPDLHSELNLSSLELGDSALYFCASSVAPGWDAEGYTFGSGTRLTVV.

The chain joins TRBV2 to TRBJ2-2, with D unresolved. From germline, CDR1 is SNHLY and CDR2 FYNNEI. The CDR3 runs 11 residues. V was clipped by 7 bases and J by 7 bases, with 7 bases between them. The chain's CDR3 is CASKYGGELFF. The CDR3 region has the DNA TGTGCCAGCAAGTACGGCGGGGAGCTGTTTTTT. The full variable domain, rest sourced from reference TRBV2 and TRBJ2-2, is EPEVTQTPSHQVTQMGQEVILRCVPISNHLYFYWYRQILGQKVEFLVSFYNNEISEKSEIFDDQFSVERPDGSNFTLKIRSTKLEDSAMYFCASKYGGELFFGEGSRLTVL.

This clone was counted only a few times. The genes are TRBV4-1 and TRBJ1-2; D gene uncertain. The CDR3 has 18 amino acids. Germline V gene data show CDR1 as MGHRA and CDR2 as YSYEKL. Between the trimmed V and J ends, which lost 0 bases and 3 bases, there was a span of 20 bases. CDR3 sequence: CASSQEKGVGPRDYGYTF. The CDR3 DNA is TGCGCCAGCAGCCAAGAGAAGGGAGTTGGCCCGAGGGACTATGGCTACACCTTC.

The chain employs TRBV27 and TRBJ1-5; TRBD1 agrees at 7 bases. The junction had 3 bases not matched to a gene; V was cut back by 2 bases and J by 5 bases. This CDR3 has 14 amino acids. Germline V gene data show CDR1 as MNHEY and CDR2 as SMNVEV (reference sequence). The CDR3 spells CASSLTGAYQPQHF. In nucleotides, the CDR3 is TGTGCCAGCAGTTTAACAGGGGCTTATCAGCCCCAGCATTTT.

The rearrangement links TRBV19 to TRBJ2-7, with 8 bases matching TRBD1. V shed 3 bases and J 6 bases; nucleotides not matched to a gene: 10. The CDR3 extends over 15 amino acids. Germline CDR1 LNHDA, CDR2 SQIVND (reference sequence). CDR3 DNA: TGTGCCAGTAGTATCTTTGGACAGGGTATGGTCGAGCAGTACTTC. Translating it yields CASSIFGQGMVEQYF.

The chain employs TRBV28 and TRBJ2-2, with 10 nucleotides matching TRBD2. Germline lookup yields CDR1 MDHEN and CDR2 SYDVKM. Losses at the gene ends were 5 bases for V and 0 bases for J; bases not matched to a gene: 3. CDR3 size: 16 residues. CDR3 in DNA: TGTGCCAGCAGTGCCCTAGCGGGGGCGAACACCGGGGAGCTGTTTTTT. It translates to CASSALAGANTGELFF.

The J gene is TRBJ1-1, the V gene TRBV15, with TRBD1 matching over 12 bases. The CDR3 consists of 16 residues. V was pared by 5 bases and J by 12 bases, with 16 bases of the junction left unmatched. Germline V lookup: CDR1 LNHNV, CDR2 YYDKDF (reference sequence). This chain's CDR3 is CATSRGTGGLAYLTFF. As DNA, the CDR3 is TGTGCCACCAGCCGAGGGACAGGGGGCCTCGCATATCTCACTTTCTTT. The variable domain in full, with the rest retrieved from reference TRBV15 and TRBJ1-1, is DAMVIQNPRYQVTQFGKPVTLSCSQTLNHNVMYWYQQKSSQAPKLLFHYYDKDFNNEADTPDNFQSRRPNTSFCFLDIRSPGLGDTAMYLCATSRGTGGLAYLTFFGQGTRLTVV.

This rearrangement joins TRBV4-3 to TRBJ2-5; no definite D call. The J call may be mistaken, given a closer DNA end match to TRBJ2-7. The length of the CDR3 is 13 residues. Germline-derived CDR1 and CDR2 are LGHNA and YSLEER. The CDR3 DNA sequence: TGCGCCAGCAGCCAAGACTTACCCTACGAGCAGTACTTC. Translation gives CASSQDLPYEQYF.

The rearrangement joins TRBV28 to TRBJ2-1; 12 bases agree with TRBD2. CDR1 and CDR2 (germline): MDHEN, SYDVKM. Unmatched junction bases numbered 9, after V lost 6 bases and J lost 15 bases. This CDR3 is built from 13 residues. The CDR3 DNA is TGTGCCAGCAGCGATACTAGCGGGGGGTCGCGGTTCTTC. Translation: CASSDTSGGSRFF.

The table lists this clone with a count of one. This sequence joins TRBV5-1 and TRBJ1-6, with a weak D call TRBD1 (6 bases). V was pared by 4 bases and J by 6 bases, with 14 bases between. CDR1 is SGHRS and CDR2 is YFSETQ in the germline V gene. The CDR3 has 15 amino acids. The CDR3 region is CASSGPGHGNSPLHF. The DNA of the CDR3 is TGCGCCAGCAGCGGGCCGGGACACGGTAATTCACCCCTCCACTTT.

The V call is TRBV4-2, the J call TRBJ1-1; 8 positions agree with TRBD1. Trimming took 3 bases from V and 7 from J; bases not matched to a gene: 7. The CDR3 extends over 14 amino acids. Germline assignment: CDR1 LGHNA and CDR2 YNFKEQ. The CDR3 sequence: CASSQDRDWGEAFF. CDR3 DNA sequence: TGTGCCAGCAGCCAGGACAGGGATTGGGGTGAAGCTTTCTTT.

This CDR3 reads CASSSPGEHSGNTIYF. Here the CDR3 DNA reads TGTGCCAGCAGCTCGCCAGGGGAACACTCTGGAAACACCATATATTTT. The chain carries TRBV28 and TRBJ1-3, with D tentatively TRBD1 (6 bases). Germline V CDR1 and CDR2: MDHEN, SYDVKM. The length of the CDR3 is 16 residues. Deletions cut 6 bases from V and 0 bases from J, with 15 bases between.

CDR3 nucleotide sequence: TGTGCCAGCAGCTCCTCCAGGGACATTATAAGAACTGAAGCTTTCTTT. It yields the protein CASSSSRDIIRTEAFF. The chain employs TRBV7-9 and TRBJ1-1; D is perhaps TRBD1 (6 bases). V was clipped by 4 bases and J by 5 bases, with 20 bases between them. Germline V gene lookup returns CDR1 SEHNR and CDR2 FQNEAQ (reference sequence). This CDR3 is 16 amino acids long.

This clone was found a few times. V and J are TRBV2 and TRBJ1-1; the D gene is possibly TRBD1 (6 bases). The V gene lost 5 bases and the J gene lost 1 base, with 20 bases spanning the gap. The CDR3 has 17 residues. CDR1 and CDR2 (germline): SNHLY, FYNNEI. CDR3 sequence: CASSTLWGLGENTEAFF. The CDR3 bases are TGTGCCAGCAGTACCCTCTGGGGGCTCGGGGAGAACACTGAAGCTTTCTTT.

About this clone itself: The same CDR3 also results from other DNA sequences found in this sample. The chain carries TRBV19 and TRBJ2-5; possibly TRBD1 for D (5 bases). Trimming removed 5 bases at V and 5 bases at J, with 12 bases between. This CDR3 is 13 amino acids long. CDR1 LNHDA and CDR2 SQIVND come from the germline V gene (reference sequence). The CDR3 sequence is CASSLGLGETQYF. The CDR3 coding sequence is TGTGCCAGTAGTCTGGGGCTTGGCGAGACCCAGTACTTC.

J is TRBJ1-1 and V is TRBV19; D may be TRBD1 (5 bases). V lost 1 base and J lost 4, with 7 bases in between. Germline CDR1 LNHDA, CDR2 SQIVND (reference sequence). The CDR3 is made up of 13 amino acids. The CDR3 protein is CASSIATGTEAFF. CDR3 DNA sequence: TGTGCCAGTAGTATAGCCACAGGCACTGAAGCTTTCTTT.

CDR3 sequence reads: CASSVGTGGHISAYEQYF. The CDR3 region has the DNA TGTGCCAGCAGCGTTGGGACAGGGGGCCATATATCCGCCTACGAGCAGTACTTC. This chain links TRBV9 with TRBJ2-7, with TRBD1 matching 12 bases. With V trimmed by 2 bases and J by 2 bases, 11 bases remained unmatched. From germline, CDR1 is SGDLS and CDR2 YYNGEE. CDR3 size: 18 residues.

This chain connects TRBV27 to TRBJ1-3; TRBD1 is a possible D gene (6 bases). V lost 2 bases, J lost 4 bases, and 12 bases lay in between. The CDR3 loop spans 15 amino acids. Per the germline V gene, CDR1 is MNHEY and CDR2 is SMNVEV (reference sequence). The CDR3, as DNA: TGTGCCAGCAGTTTAGGGGGGGGCAGGGGAAACACCATATATTTT. It yields the protein CASSLGGGRGNTIYF.

This clone was picked up one time. The sample carries other DNA sequences with the same CDR3. The chain uses TRBV28 and TRBJ1-1; D not certain. CDR3 length: 13 amino acids. The germline CDR1 and CDR2 sequences are MDHEN and SYDVKM. V shed 6 bases and J shed 8 bases, with 16 bases lying between them. In nucleotides, the CDR3 is TGTGCCAGCAGAACCGGGATGAGGACCGAAGCTTTCTTT. Translating it yields CASRTGMRTEAFF.

V usage is TRBV30 and J usage is TRBJ1-2; 9 bases line up with TRBD1. V lost 1 base and J lost 4; bases outside the gene matches: 7. CDR3 length: 15 residues. The germline gives CDR1 GTSNPN, CDR2 SVGIG (reference sequence). The CDR3 nucleotides are TGTGCCTGGAGTGCCAACAGGGGGCCAGTCTATGGCTACACCTTC. Translation: CAWSANRGPVYGYTF. The variable domain in full, with the rest retrieved from reference TRBV30 and TRBJ1-2, is SQTIHQWPATLVQPVGSPLSLECTVEGTSNPNLYWYRQAAGRGLQLLFYSVGIGQISSEVPQNLSASRPQDRQFILSSKKLLLSDSGFYLCAWSANRGPVYGYTFGSGTRLTVV.

The gene calls are TRBV5-5 and TRBJ2-1; 7 bases line up with TRBD2. The CDR3 length is 11 residues. The germline V gene has CDR1 SGHKS and CDR2 YYEKEE (reference sequence). Trimming removed 0 bases from V and 15 bases from J; junction bases left unmatched: 3. CDR3 residues: CASSLEAGWFF. The CDR3 DNA is TGTGCCAGCAGCTTGGAAGCGGGATGGTTCTTC.

About this clone: A junction end diverges from the germline sequence, so it may reflect a read error. This sequence joins TRBV30 and TRBJ1-2; possible D gene TRBD1, 6 bases. The CDR3 contains 12 residues. The germline V gene encodes CDR1 GTSNPN and CDR2 SVGIG (reference sequence). CDR3 sequence reads: CAWSGGGWGIHF. The CDR3 DNA reads TGTGCCTGGAGTGGTGGGGGCTGGGGGATCCACTTC.

The chain has TRBV9 and TRBJ1-5; unclear D gene. CDR1 SGDLS and CDR2 YYNGEE come from the germline V gene. The CDR3 covers 17 residues. Trimming took 0 bases from V and 2 from J, leaving 15 bases between them. CDR3 sequence reads: CASSVAFEGLGNQPQHF. CDR3 nucleotides: TGTGCCAGCAGCGTAGCTTTCGAGGGTTTGGGCAATCAGCCCCAGCATTTT.